One and the same sample provided the 8 T cell receptor beta chains below, sequenced in a study of cytomegalovirus exposure and HLA in healthy donors (dated by TCRdb to about 2017). Libraries were prepared through the immunoSEQ multiplex PCR assay. For the multiplex PCR, a mixture combining 60 forward primers for TCR Vbeta segments and 13 reverse primers for TCR Jbeta segments was used. TCRdb obtained this table from immuneACCESS and retained in-frame rearrangements with V and J assigned. These tables miss some clones; where compared with another copy, unresolved V genes account for less than half of the shortfall, and the remainder is unexplained. The table for this sample lists about 120,000 clones; approximately 66% of them were counted only once. The ten biggest clones cover roughly 8.6% of the sample. Input material: PBMCs. The receptors originated from a woman aged 35 to 49 in good health and CMV-seropositive.

The gene calls are TRBV10-3 and TRBJ2-7; TRBD1 aligns across 10 bases. Germline CDR1 reads ENHRY; CDR2 reads SYGVKD. The CDR3 length is 13 residues. Unmatched junction bases numbered 2, after V lost 6 bases and J lost 3 bases. Written as DNA, the CDR3 is TGTGCCATCAGGGGACAGGGGTACTACGAGCAGTACTTC. Translating gives CAIRGQGYYEQYF.

The rearrangement uses TRBV6-5 and TRBJ2-7, with 15 positions matching TRBD2. CDR3 length: 15 amino acids. Germline V gene lookup returns CDR1 MNHEY and CDR2 SVGAGI. V shed 5 bases and J 5 bases; nucleotides not matched to a gene: 4. The CDR3 DNA reads TGTGCCAGCAGTGGGGGACTAGCGGGGGGAAACGAGCAGTACTTC. Translated: CASSGGLAGGNEQYF.

V gene TRBV28 combines with J gene TRBJ1-5; unclear D gene. The CDR3 spans 14 residues. Germline-derived CDR1 and CDR2 are MDHEN and SYDVKM. With 3 bases removed from V and 6 bases from J, the gap between germline ends came to 12 bases. Here the CDR3 DNA reads TGTGCCAGCAGTTTTATGCACGGTGGTCAGCCCCAGCATTTT. It is translated as CASSFMHGGQPQHF. Filled out from reference TRBV28 and TRBJ1-5, the complete variable domain reads DVKVTQSSRYLVKRTGEKVFLECVQDMDHENMFWYRQDPGLGLRLIYFSYDVKMKEKGDIPEGYSVSREKKERFSLILESASTNQTSMYLCASSFMHGGQPQHFGDGTRLSIL.

The V call is TRBV19, the J call TRBJ2-7; a possible D gene is TRBD1 (6 bases). V lost 3 bases and J lost 1, with 7 bases in between. This CDR3 comprises 13 residues. Germline assignment: CDR1 LNHDA and CDR2 SQIVND (reference sequence). CDR3 coding DNA: TGTGCCAGTAGTATGACAGGTTCCTACGAGCAGTACTTC. Encoded protein: CASSMTGSYEQYF.

The rearrangement uses TRBV14 and TRBJ1-4; 7 bases match TRBD1. The J segment lost 2 bases and the V segment lost 4 bases, leaving 7 bases of the junction unmatched. The germline V gene encodes CDR1 SGHDN and CDR2 FVKESK. This CDR3 comprises 16 residues. The CDR3 is CASSPGSGQTNEKLFF. DNA for the CDR3: TGTGCCAGCAGCCCGGGCTCGGGACAGACTAATGAAAAACTGTTTTTT.

This clone was counted between two and nine times. Germline and junction disagree at one end, which may indicate a read error. This chain connects TRBV7-7 to TRBJ2-2; TRBD1 agrees at 8 bases. Germline V CDR1 and CDR2: SSHAT, FNYEAQ (reference sequence). This CDR3 contains 16 residues. For the CDR3, the DNA is TGTGCTAGCAGCTTAGAACCTCCACAGGGGGCCGGGGAGCTGTTTTTT. It yields the protein CASSLEPPQGAGELFF.

This clone was counted only a few times. The chain joins TRBV5-1 to TRBJ1-5; no reliable D call. From germline, CDR1 is SGHRS and CDR2 YFSETQ. V lost 0 bases and J lost 5, with 9 bases in between. This CDR3 comprises 14 residues. The CDR3 DNA follows: TGCGCCAGCAGCTTGGGAGCCCAAGATCAGCCCCAGCATTTT. Amino acids: CASSLGAQDQPQHF.

This rearrangement joins TRBV7-2 to TRBJ2-3; TRBD2 is a possible D gene (5 bases). V shed 5 bases and J shed 0 bases, with 12 bases lying between them. The CDR3 sequence is 15 residues long. Germline CDR1 reads SGHTA; CDR2 reads FQGNSA. The DNA of the CDR3 is TGTGCCAGCAGCATCAGCGGAGCTAGCACAGATACGCAGTATTTT. This gives the protein CASSISGASTDTQYF.